This T cell receptor (beta chain) was identified in a study of blood T cell repertoires in COVID-19. Study at large: Sites across the United States, Italy and Spain contributed samples from acute and convalescent COVID-19.

In the authors' workflow: Nucleated cell number was recorded as an estimate derived from reference gene primer amplification. This table comes from immunoSEQ multiplex PCR, and its TCRdb copy is limited to in-frame clones, with some not included. For V, J and clone size, that table is used; D and trimming come from the DNA. There are about 110,000 clones in the sample; 90% occur only once, and approximately 1.1% lies in the top ten. The V gene lost 2 bases and the J gene lost 4 bases, with 10 bases spanning the gap. Germline values: CDR1 LGHNA, CDR2 YNFKEQ. The CDR3 totals 14 residues. The V gene is TRBV4-2, the J gene TRBJ2-3; weak D call: TRBD1 (6 bases). Sequenced: peripheral blood. This TCR derives from a human donor in a cohort sampled during active COVID-19. The CDR3 is CASSQRTVSDTQYF. In DNA form, the CDR3 reads TGTGCCAGCAGCCAAAGGACAGTATCAGATACGCAGTATTTT.